The 7 T cell receptor beta chains below all came from one sample that was sequenced in a study of T cell repertoires in cytomegalovirus infection. These receptors' targets are unknown. Via MiXCR, TCRdb re-called the reads, giving one row per CDR3 protein. This table holds about 310,000 distinct CDR3 sequences, 20% to 30% found once. Sample: cultured PBMCs, taken from culture after CMV antigen stimulation. All receptors derive from a human donor in good health (CMV status not recorded). Some clones in this sample may be carry-over from other donors' samples.

This clonotype was found a few times. A read error may be the cause here, since a much bigger clone is one base away. The chain links TRBV7-9 to TRBJ2-5; no clear D gene. The V end lost 1 base, the J end lost 3 bases, and 6 bases lay between the germline ends. This CDR3 has 13 amino acids. Germline CDR1 is SEHNR and CDR2 is FQNEAQ (reference sequence). The CDR3 reads CASSLGSEETQYF. The CDR3 bases are TGTGCCAGCAGCTTAGGCAGTGAAGAGACCCAGTACTTC.

This clonotype was observed a few times. This sequence joins TRBV7-9 and TRBJ2-3, with D uncertain. The CDR3 totals 14 residues. Germline lookup yields CDR1 SEHNR and CDR2 FQNEAQ (reference sequence). The V end was cut by 5 bases, the J end by 2 bases, with 11 bases between. Here the CDR3 reads CASSRSPATDTQYF. The CDR3 DNA reads TGTGCCAGCAGCAGAAGCCCAGCCACAGATACGCAGTATTTT.

The chain is built from TRBV7-9 and TRBJ1-2, with 10 bases lining up with TRBD1. J was trimmed by 6 bases and V by 2 bases; bases with no gene match: 6. Germline-derived CDR1 and CDR2 are SEHNR and FQNEAQ (reference sequence). This CDR3 contains 15 residues. CDR3 sequence reads: CASSLSSGTGDGYTF. The CDR3 DNA reads as TGTGCCAGCAGCTTATCATCCGGGACAGGGGATGGCTACACCTTC.

Details on this clonotype: Possible read error: a much larger clone is one base away. V is TRBV7-2 and J is TRBJ2-7, with a tentative D call TRBD2 (5 bases). V lost 3 bases and J lost 5, with 26 bases in between. The germline V gene encodes CDR1 SGHTA and CDR2 FQGNSA. CDR3 size: 18 residues. CDR3 coding DNA: TGTGCCAGCAGCTTCGGAGGTAGCTGGATGTTTGTTGTGAACGAGCAGTACTTC. It encodes CASSFGGSWMFVVNEQYF.

The gene calls are TRBV5-1 and TRBJ1-2; D gene uncertain. The ends were cut back, 3 bases at V and 7 bases at J, with 16 bases in the middle. This CDR3 contains 14 residues. Germline CDR1 is SGHRS and CDR2 is YFSETQ. CDR3 nucleotide sequence: TGCGCCAGCAGCTCGGACGGCTTCCCACCTGGCTACACCTTC. It codes for CASSSDGFPPGYTF.

The chain combines TRBV2 with TRBJ1-2; 10 bases are shared with TRBD1. J gave up 4 bases and V 7 bases, and 9 bases lay outside the gene matches. The germline V gene has CDR1 SNHLY and CDR2 FYNNEI. The CDR3 has 15 residues. The CDR3 loop reads CASTLDRGLAYGYTF. The CDR3 DNA reads as TGTGCCAGCACCCTTGACAGGGGGCTTGCCTATGGCTACACCTTC.

This clonotype has more than one count but fewer than ten. The V and J genes are TRBV12-3 or TRBV12-4 and TRBJ2-7; D not resolved. Trimming removed 5 bases from V and 0 bases from J, with 11 bases in between. The CDR3 is 14 amino acids. The CDR3 coding sequence is TGTGCCAGCAGTCTTACCATGAGCTCCTACGAGCAGTACTTC. Translation: CASSLTMSSYEQYF.